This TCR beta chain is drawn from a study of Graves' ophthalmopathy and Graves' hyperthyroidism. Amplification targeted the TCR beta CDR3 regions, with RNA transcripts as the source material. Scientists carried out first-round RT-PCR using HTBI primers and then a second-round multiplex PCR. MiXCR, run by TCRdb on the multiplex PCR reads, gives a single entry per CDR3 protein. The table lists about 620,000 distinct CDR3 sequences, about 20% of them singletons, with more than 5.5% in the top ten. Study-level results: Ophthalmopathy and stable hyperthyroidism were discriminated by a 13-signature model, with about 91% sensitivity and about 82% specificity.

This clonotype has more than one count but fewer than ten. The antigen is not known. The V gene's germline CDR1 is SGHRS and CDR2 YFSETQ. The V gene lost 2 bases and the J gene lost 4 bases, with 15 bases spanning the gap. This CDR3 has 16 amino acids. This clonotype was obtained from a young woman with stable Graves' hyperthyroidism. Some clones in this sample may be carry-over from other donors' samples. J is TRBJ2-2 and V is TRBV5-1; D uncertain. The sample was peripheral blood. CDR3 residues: CASSFGHQDPTGELFF. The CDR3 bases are TGCGCCAGCAGCTTCGGTCACCAGGACCCCACCGGGGAGCTGTTTTTT.